The source of this T cell receptor (beta chain) is a study of blood T cell repertoires in COVID-19. Overall study: The analysed material was cDNA or gDNA that came from T cells, B-cell-depleted T cells, or PBMCs.

In the authors' methods: Reference gene primer amplification yielded estimated nucleated cell counts. Sequenced by immunoSEQ multiplex PCR; TCRdb stores in-frame clones only, minus some. V, J and clone size are taken as reported in that table, and D and trimming were inferred from the DNA itself. The profile shows approximately 160,000 clones, 85% to 95% of them singletons. Germline CDR1 SGHRS, CDR2 YFSETQ. The CDR3 is 18 residues long. Trimming took 1 base from V and 4 from J; bases not matched to a gene: 16. V gene TRBV5-1 combines with J gene TRBJ1-1, with 7 bases lining up with TRBD1. The clonotype comes from a woman aged 55 to 70 with COVID-19, enrolled during active disease. The sequencing input was peripheral blood. The CDR3 loop reads CASSLPPSGRQGRTEAFF. In DNA, the CDR3 is TGCGCCAGCAGCTTGCCGCCCAGTGGGAGACAGGGCCGCACTGAAGCTTTCTTT.